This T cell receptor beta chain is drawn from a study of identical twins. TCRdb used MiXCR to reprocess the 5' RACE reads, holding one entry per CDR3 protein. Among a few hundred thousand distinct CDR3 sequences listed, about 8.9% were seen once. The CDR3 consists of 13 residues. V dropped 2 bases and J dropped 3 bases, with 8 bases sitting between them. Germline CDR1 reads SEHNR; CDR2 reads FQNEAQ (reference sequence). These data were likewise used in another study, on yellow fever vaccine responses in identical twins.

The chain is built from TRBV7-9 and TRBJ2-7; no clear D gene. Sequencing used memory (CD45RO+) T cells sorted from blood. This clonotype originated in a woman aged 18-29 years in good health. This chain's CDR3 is CASSLMVSYEQYF. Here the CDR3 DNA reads TGTGCCAGCAGCTTAATGGTAAGCTACGAGCAGTACTTC.